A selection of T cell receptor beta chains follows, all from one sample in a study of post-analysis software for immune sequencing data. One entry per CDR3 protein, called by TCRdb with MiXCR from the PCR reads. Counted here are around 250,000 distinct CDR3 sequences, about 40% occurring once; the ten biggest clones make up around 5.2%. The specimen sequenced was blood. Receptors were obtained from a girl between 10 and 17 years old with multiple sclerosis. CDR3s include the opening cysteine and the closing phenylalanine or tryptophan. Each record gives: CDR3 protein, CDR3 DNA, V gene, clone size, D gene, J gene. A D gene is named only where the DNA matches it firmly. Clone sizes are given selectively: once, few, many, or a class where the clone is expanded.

CASSVASGSYEQYF	TGTGCCAGCAGCGTAGCTTCAGGTTCCTACGAGCAGTACTTC	TRBV9	.	.	TRBJ2-7
CASSFPRDYSADTQYF	TGTGCCAGCAGCTTCCCCCGGGACTATTCTGCGGATACGCAGTATTTT	TRBV7-9	many	TRBD2	TRBJ2-3
CASGPDSEPGGYTF	TGTGCCAGCGGGCCGGACAGCGAACCAGGTGGCTACACCTTC	TRBV4-2	many	.	TRBJ1-2
CASSQDLNNEQFF	TGCGCCAGCAGCCAAGACCTGAACAATGAGCAGTTCTTC	TRBV4-3	.	.	TRBJ2-1
CASSYGASGTQYF	TGTGCCAGCAGCTATGGCGCTTCCGGGACCCAGTACTTC	TRBV11-2	many	.	TRBJ2-5
CASSLTPDEAFF	TGCGCCAGCAGCTTGACCCCCGATGAAGCTTTCTTT	TRBV5-1	few	.	TRBJ1-1
CASSSPGASGRTLNEQYF	TGTGCCAGCAGCTCCCCCGGGGCCAGCGGGAGGACTCTTAACGAGCAGTACTTC	TRBV5-4	.	TRBD2	TRBJ2-7
CSARAPGLAGYPVGETQYF	TGCAGTGCTAGAGCGCCGGGACTAGCGGGCTATCCGGTGGGGGAGACCCAGTACTTC	TRBV20-1	many	TRBD2	TRBJ2-5
CASSLAGTGNNQPQHF	TGCGCCAGCAGCTTGGCCGGGACAGGGAACAATCAGCCCCAGCATTTT	TRBV5-1	many	TRBD1	TRBJ1-5
CASSGFKGAYEQYF	TGTGCCAGCAGTGGGTTCAAGGGCGCCTACGAGCAGTACTTC	TRBV6-1	.	.	TRBJ2-7
CASSPSGEFNEQFF	TGTGCCAGCAGTCCTAGCGGGGAATTCAATGAGCAGTTCTTC	TRBV6-4	.	TRBD2	TRBJ2-1
CASGVDSLNDEQFF	TGTGCTAGTGGTGTCGACAGCCTAAACGATGAGCAGTTCTTC	TRBV12-5	many	.	TRBJ2-1
CASSQGGTLRQYF	TGTGCCAGCAGCCAAGGCGGGACTCTCCGGCAGTACTTC	TRBV3-1	few	.	TRBJ2-7
CASTGSSQETQYF	TGTGCCAGCACGGGGAGCAGTCAAGAGACCCAGTACTTC	TRBV27	.	.	TRBJ2-5
CASSLAAGGGYGYTF	TGCGCCAGCAGCTTGGCCGCAGGGGGCGGCTATGGCTACACCTTC	TRBV5-1	many	TRBD1	TRBJ1-2
CAIKDNPRREQYF	TGCGCCATCAAAGACAACCCTCGTCGCGAGCAGTACTTC	TRBV10-1	once	.	TRBJ2-7
CASSLFPGQGPEQYF	TGCGCCAGCAGCTTGTTTCCGGGACAGGGGCCCGAGCAGTACTTC	TRBV5-1	.	TRBD1	TRBJ2-7
CSVPLVETQYF	TGCAGCGTTCCACTAGTGGAGACCCAGTACTTC	TRBV29-1	.	.	TRBJ2-5
CASSPYNAGGEQYF	TGTGCCAGCAGCCCCTATAATGCGGGCGGGGAGCAGTACTTC	TRBV28	few	.	TRBJ2-7
CASSYGGIQYF	TGTGCCAGCAGTTACGGGGGCATTCAGTACTTC	TRBV6-5	many	.	TRBJ2-4
CSARRGLAVTDTQYF	TGCAGTGCTAGACGCGGACTAGCAGTCACAGATACGCAGTATTTT	TRBV20-1	.	TRBD2	TRBJ2-3
CASSSGTGLGAFF	TGTGCCAGCAGTTCGGGGACAGGGTTAGGGGCTTTCTTT	TRBV12-3/TRBV12-4	.	TRBD1	TRBJ1-1
CASSLDGRPSTDTQYF	TGCGCCAGCAGCTTGGACGGGAGGCCGAGCACAGATACGCAGTATTTT	TRBV5-1	.	TRBD2	TRBJ2-3
CGHRASGTGELFF	TGTGGACATCGGGCTAGTGGGACCGGGGAGCTGTTTTTT	TRBV7-9	few	.	TRBJ2-2
CASSEARLTPSTDTQYF	TGTGCCAGCAGTGAAGCGCGGCTAACACCCAGTACAGATACGCAGTATTTT	TRBV6-1	.	.	TRBJ2-3
CASSQDLRGRGYTF	TGCGCCAGCAGCCAAGATCTAAGGGGCCGTGGCTACACCTTC	TRBV14	many	.	TRBJ1-2
CSARTSSSYEQYF	TGCAGTGCCAGGACTAGCAGTTCCTACGAGCAGTACTTC	TRBV20-1	many	TRBD2	TRBJ2-7
CASSQTKGGEELFF	TGTGCCAGCAGCCAGACAAAGGGGGGTGAAGAACTGTTTTTT	TRBV7-6	.	.	TRBJ1-4
CAIRTPSSYNEQFF	TGTGCCATCAGGACGCCTAGCTCCTACAATGAGCAGTTCTTC	TRBV10-3	many	.	TRBJ2-1
CAIAGQNTGELFF	TGTGCCATCGCCGGCCAGAACACCGGGGAGCTGTTTTTT	TRBV10-3	.	.	TRBJ2-2
CASSQDGSVDTQYF	TGTGCCAGCAGCCAAGATGGTAGCGTGGATACGCAGTATTTT	TRBV4-2	.	.	TRBJ2-3
CASSLRTGDTEAFF	TGCGCCAGCAGCTTGCGGACAGGCGACACTGAAGCTTTCTTT	TRBV5-1	few	TRBD1	TRBJ1-1
CASSQDRTYEQYF	TGTGCCAGCAGCCAAGATAGAACCTACGAGCAGTACTTC	TRBV4-2	.	.	TRBJ2-7
CASSLALGLADNEQFF	TGCGCCAGCAGCTTAGCCCTTGGACTAGCGGACAATGAGCAGTTCTTC	TRBV5-1	.	TRBD2	TRBJ2-1
CASSLHLYNEQFF	TGTGCCAGCAGCTTACACCTATACAATGAGCAGTTCTTC	TRBV7-3	.	.	TRBJ2-1
CASSQGGQVKNIQYF	TGTGCCAGCAGCCAAGGGGGCCAGGTAAAAAACATTCAGTACTTC	TRBV4-2	many	.	TRBJ2-4
CASSPMDRGGETQYF	TGTGCCAGCAGCCCCATGGACAGGGGAGGGGAGACCCAGTACTTC	TRBV7-2	many	TRBD1	TRBJ2-5
CASTRTSYNQPQHF	TGTGCCAGCACCAGGACTTCCTACAATCAGCCCCAGCATTTT	TRBV28	few	.	TRBJ1-5
CASIGETQYF	TGTGCCAGCATCGGCGAGACCCAGTACTTC	TRBV28	.	.	TRBJ2-5
CASSEAQLSGANVLTF	TGTGCCAGCAGTGAAGCACAGCTTTCTGGGGCCAACGTCCTGACTTTC	TRBV6-1	few	.	TRBJ2-6
CASSLEGLAVFNEQFF	TGTGCCAGCAGCTTAGAGGGACTAGCAGTCTTCAATGAGCAGTTCTTC	TRBV7-9	.	TRBD2	TRBJ2-1
CSTQPGDTDTQYF	TGCAGTACCCAGCCGGGGGACACAGATACGCAGTATTTT	TRBV20-1	many	.	TRBJ2-3
CASSPPSGLTDTQYF	TGTGCCAGCAGTCCCCCTAGCGGCCTCACAGATACGCAGTATTTT	TRBV28	few	TRBD2	TRBJ2-3
CASSENTGESQPQHF	TGTGCCAGCAGTGAAAATACAGGGGAGAGTCAGCCCCAGCATTTT	TRBV6-1	few	TRBD1	TRBJ1-5
CASRNNHGAPYGYTF	TGTGCCAGCCGTAACAACCACGGCGCTCCCTATGGCTACACCTTC	TRBV7-2	.	.	TRBJ1-2
CAISAGLAVYEQYF	TGTGCCATCAGTGCCGGACTAGCGGTCTACGAGCAGTACTTC	TRBV10-3	.	TRBD2	TRBJ2-7
CASSHGSGTAEGTGELFF	TGCGCCAGCAGCCACGGTTCTGGGACTGCCGAGGGGACCGGGGAGCTGTTTTTT	TRBV4-1	many	.	TRBJ2-2
CASRPTSGKVYNEQFF	TGTGCCAGTAGACCCACTAGCGGGAAGGTCTACAATGAGCAGTTCTTC	TRBV19	.	TRBD2	TRBJ2-1
CASRSDRGHEQYF	TGTGCCAGCAGGTCGGACAGGGGCCACGAGCAGTACTTC	TRBV6-5	once	TRBD1	TRBJ2-7
CASSSDRSYVEQYF	TGTGCCAGCAGCTCAGACAGAAGCTACGTTGAGCAGTACTTC	TRBV13	many	.	TRBJ2-7
CASSPSGHSNQPQHF	TGTGCCAGCAGCCCGTCAGGACATAGCAATCAGCCCCAGCATTTT	TRBV7-2	many	.	TRBJ1-5